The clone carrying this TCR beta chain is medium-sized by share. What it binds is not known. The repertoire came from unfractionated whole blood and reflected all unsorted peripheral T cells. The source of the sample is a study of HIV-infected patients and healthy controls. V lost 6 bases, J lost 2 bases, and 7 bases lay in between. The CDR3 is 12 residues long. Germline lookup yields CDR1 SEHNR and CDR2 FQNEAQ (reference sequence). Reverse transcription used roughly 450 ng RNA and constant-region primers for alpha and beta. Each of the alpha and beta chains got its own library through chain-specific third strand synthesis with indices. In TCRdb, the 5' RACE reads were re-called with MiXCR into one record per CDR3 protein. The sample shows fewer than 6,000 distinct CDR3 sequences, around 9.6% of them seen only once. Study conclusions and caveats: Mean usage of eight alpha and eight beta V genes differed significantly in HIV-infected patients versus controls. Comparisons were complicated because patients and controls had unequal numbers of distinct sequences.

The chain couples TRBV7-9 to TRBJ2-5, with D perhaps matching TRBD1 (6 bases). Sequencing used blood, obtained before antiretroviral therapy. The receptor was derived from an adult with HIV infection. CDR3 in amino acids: CASRTGQETQYF. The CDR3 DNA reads TGTGCCAGCAGGACAGGTCAAGAGACCCAGTACTTC.